This TCR beta chain appears in the sequencing data of a study of blood T cell repertoires in COVID-19. Study overall: The United States, Italy and Spain were the sources of the acute and convalescent COVID-19 samples. Sources were T cells, B-cell-depleted T cells, or PBMCs; the material itself was cDNA or gDNA.

Sequencing used immunoSEQ multiplex PCR; TCRdb keeps in-frame clones, though not all of them. The data show around 180,000 clones, roughly 75% seen once. Sequences were obtained from peripheral blood. The TCR was taken from a man in his 70s with active or convalescent COVID-19.

The CDR3 loop reads CASSPDGLAQETQYF. Here the CDR3 DNA reads TGTGCCAGCTCACCCGACGGACTAGCGCAAGAGACCCAGTACTTC. This chain links TRBV18 with TRBJ2-5, with 9 bases identical to TRBD2. This CDR3 has 15 residues. Germline values: CDR1 KGHSH, CDR2 LQKENI. J lost 2 bases, V lost 3 bases, and 4 bases had no gene match.